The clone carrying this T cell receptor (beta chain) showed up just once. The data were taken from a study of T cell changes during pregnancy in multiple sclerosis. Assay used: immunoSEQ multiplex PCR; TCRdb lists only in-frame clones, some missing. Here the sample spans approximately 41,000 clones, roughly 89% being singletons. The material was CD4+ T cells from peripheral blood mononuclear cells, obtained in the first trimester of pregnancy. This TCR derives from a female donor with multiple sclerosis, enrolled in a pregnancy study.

The CDR3 region has the DNA TGTGCCAGCAGCTTAGCGGGAGGCCCCTACAATGAGCAGTTCTTC. Its translation: CASSLAGGPYNEQFF. This chain uses TRBV6-6 with TRBJ2-1, with 10 bases that match TRBD2. CDR1 is MNHNY and CDR2 is SVGAGI in the germline V gene (reference sequence). This CDR3 has 15 amino acids. J was trimmed by 2 bases and V by 6 bases; bases with no gene match: 4.